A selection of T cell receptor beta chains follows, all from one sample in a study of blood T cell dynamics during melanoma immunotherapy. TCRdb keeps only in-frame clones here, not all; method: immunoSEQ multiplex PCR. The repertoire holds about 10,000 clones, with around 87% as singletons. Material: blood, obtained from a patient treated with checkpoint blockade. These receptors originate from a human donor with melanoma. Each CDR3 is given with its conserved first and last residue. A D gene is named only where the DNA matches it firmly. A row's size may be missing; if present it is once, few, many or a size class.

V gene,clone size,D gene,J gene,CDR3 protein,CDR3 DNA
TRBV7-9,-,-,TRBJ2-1,CASSLARATEQFF,TGTGCCAGCAGCTTAGCGCGCGCAACTGAGCAGTTCTTC
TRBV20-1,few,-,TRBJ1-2,CSARDGYGYTF,TGCAGTGCTAGAGATGGCTATGGCTACACCTTC
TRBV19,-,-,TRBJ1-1,CASSVRGARTEAFF,TGTGCCAGTAGTGTTCGGGGGGCGAGGACTGAAGCTTTCTTT
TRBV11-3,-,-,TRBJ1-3,CASSSGPNSGNTIYF,TGTGCCAGCAGCTCGGGACCCAACTCTGGAAACACCATATATTTT
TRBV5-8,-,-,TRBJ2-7,CASSNAISYEQYF,TGTGCCAGCAGTAACGCGATTTCCTACGAGCAGTACTTC
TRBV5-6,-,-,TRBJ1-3,CASNTLGPGNTIYF,TGTGCCAGCAACACATTGGGGCCTGGAAACACCATATATTTT
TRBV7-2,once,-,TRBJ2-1,CASSLAPGHSYNEQFF,TGTGCCAGCAGCTTAGCCCCGGGCCACTCCTACAATGAGCAGTTCTTC
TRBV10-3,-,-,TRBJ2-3,CAISESTADTQYF,TGTGCCATCAGTGAGTCCACGGCAGATACGCAGTATTTT
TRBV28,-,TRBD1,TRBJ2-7,CASRPDRDHSYEQYF,TGTGCCAGCAGACCGGACAGGGACCACTCCTACGAGCAGTACTTC
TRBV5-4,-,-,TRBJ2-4,CASSSGQTMKNIQYF,TGTGCCAGCAGCTCAGGGCAGACAATGAAAAACATTCAGTACTTC